This T cell receptor (beta chain) was found in a study of technical replicates of blood from several donors. Repertoires were generated with immunoSEQ multiplex PCR, while TCRdb's copy carries only in-frame clones and drops some. The repertoire includes approximately 92,000 clones, about 95% of them detected once, and 0.3% to 0.35% sits in the top ten. The TCR was taken from a human donor in good health. The sample comprised T cells isolated from PBMCs.

The CDR3 DNA reads as TGCGCCAGCAGTCCCGGGACTAGTAAAGAGACCCAGTACTTC. Amino acid sequence: CASSPGTSKETQYF. The gene calls are TRBV10-2 and TRBJ2-5; TRBD2 agrees at 8 bases. Losses at the gene ends were 5 bases for V and 3 bases for J; bases not matched to a gene: 5. This CDR3 has 14 residues. CDR1 and CDR2 from the germline V gene are WSHSY and SAAADI.